A selection of T cell receptor beta chains follows, all from one sample in a study of blood T cell repertoires in COVID-19. Produced via immunoSEQ multiplex PCR; TCRdb's table is partial and in-frame only. The repertoire holds around 190,000 clones, with approximately 86% as singletons. The sample comprised peripheral blood. Every receptor here comes from a man aged 30 to 39 with acute or convalescent COVID-19. CDR3s include the opening cysteine and the closing phenylalanine or tryptophan. A D gene is named only where the DNA matches it firmly. Rows may omit the clone size; those that give it use once, few, many or a size class.

j_gene	d_gene	v_gene	abundance	CDR3aa	CDR3nt
TRBJ1-1	TRBD1	TRBV19	.	CASTRDRLNTEAFF	TGTGCCAGTACCCGGGACAGGCTGAACACTGAAGCTTTCTTT
TRBJ1-1	.	TRBV9	.	CASSVDGPGTEAFF	TGTGCCAGCAGCGTGGACGGCCCAGGGACTGAAGCTTTCTTT
TRBJ1-1	.	TRBV28	.	CASSLISGTEAFF	TGTGCCAGCAGTTTAATCTCGGGGACTGAAGCTTTCTTT
TRBJ1-2	.	TRBV28	once	CASSFGRGGRYGYTF	TGTGCCAGCAGTTTCGGTCGGGGGGGGCGGTATGGCTACACCTTC
TRBJ1-1	.	TRBV18	.	CASSPTYSNTEAFF	TGTGCCAGCTCACCGACTTATTCGAACACTGAAGCTTTCTTT
TRBJ1-3	.	TRBV10-3	.	CAISESGRGNTIYF	TGTGCCATCAGTGAGTCGGGCCGGGGGAACACCATATATTTT
TRBJ2-1	TRBD1	TRBV27	.	CASSEGQGAQYEQFF	TGTGCCAGCAGTGAGGGACAGGGGGCGCAGTATGAGCAGTTCTTC
TRBJ2-5	.	TRBV2	.	CASSERNQGSETQYF	TGTGCCAGCAGTGAAAGGAATCAGGGTTCGGAGACCCAGTACTTC
TRBJ1-4	.	TRBV19	.	CASSMGREATLGGLFF	TGTGCCAGTAGTATGGGCCGGGAAGCAACTCTCGGAGGGCTGTTTTTT
TRBJ1-5	TRBD1	TRBV28	few	CASSPLRGRAQPQHF	TGTGCCAGCAGTCCTTTAAGGGGGCGAGCTCAGCCCCAGCATTTT
TRBJ2-2	.	TRBV28	.	CASKQGGTGELFF	TGTGCCAGCAAACAAGGGGGCACCGGGGAGCTGTTTTTT
TRBJ1-5	.	TRBV6-5	.	CASTGEGIRPQHF	TGTGCCAGCACTGGGGAGGGGATAAGGCCCCAGCATTTT
TRBJ2-1	TRBD2	TRBV6-4	.	CASSPSGGAGFYEQFF	TGTGCCAGCAGCCCTAGCGGGGGGGCCGGGTTCTATGAGCAGTTCTTC
TRBJ2-2	TRBD2	TRBV5-1	.	CASSLGLAVGTGELFF	TGCGCCAGCAGCTTGGGTCTAGCGGTGGGCACCGGGGAGCTGTTTTTT
TRBJ1-5	.	TRBV6-6	.	CASSYSRGKNQPQHF	TGTGCCAGCAGTTACTCGAGGGGGAAAAATCAGCCCCAGCATTTT
TRBJ1-1	.	TRBV3-1/TRBV3-2	.	CASTTSNERNTEAFF	TGTGCCAGCACAACGAGCAACGAGAGGAACACTGAAGCTTTCTTT
TRBJ2-3	TRBD2	TRBV9	.	CASSVSGRSTDTQYF	TGTGCCAGCAGCGTTAGCGGGAGGAGCACAGATACGCAGTATTTT
TRBJ1-5	.	TRBV28	.	CASSSLLEGGNQPQHF	TGTGCCAGCAGTTCCCTGCTGGAGGGTGGCAATCAGCCCCAGCATTTT
TRBJ2-7	.	TRBV12-3/TRBV12-4	.	CASGDWSYEQYF	TGTGCCAGCGGGGACTGGTCCTACGAGCAGTACTTC
TRBJ1-2	TRBD1	TRBV27	.	CASSSLTGGTSFYTF	TGTGCCAGCAGCTCCTTGACAGGGGGGACTTCTTTCTACACCTTC
TRBJ2-4	.	TRBV6-4	once	CASSFRRGAKNIQYF	TGTGCCAGCAGTTTCCGCAGGGGTGCCAAAAACATTCAGTACTTC
TRBJ1-3	.	TRBV19	.	CASSWGTGRTTIYF	TGTGCCAGTAGTTGGGGCACCGGGAGAACCACCATATATTTT
TRBJ1-3	.	TRBV28	few	CASSFPTGRLSGNTIYF	TGTGCCAGCAGTTTTCCTACAGGGCGCCTCTCTGGAAACACCATATATTTT
TRBJ1-2	TRBD1	TRBV10-2	.	CASGDRGHYGYTF	TGCGCCAGCGGCGACAGGGGCCACTATGGCTACACCTTC